The present entry profiles one T cell receptor (beta chain) with its context. Clones were read by immunoSEQ multiplex PCR, and TCRdb kept only the in-frame ones, dropping some. The sample lists over 80,000 clones, around 80% occurring once. The time point is: cycle 4 day 1 (C4D1), after less than 7 weeks of nivolumab. In every patient, relapse followed autologous stem cell transplantation, while exposure to brentuximab vedotin differed. The sample is drawn from a study of PD-1 blockade in classical Hodgkin lymphoma. CDR3 length equals 16 residues. Germline-derived CDR1 and CDR2 are MGHRA and YSYEKL. V gave up 0 bases and J gave up 1 base, with 13 bases separating them.

This TCR was sampled from a human donor with classical Hodgkin lymphoma. The V gene is TRBV4-1, the J gene TRBJ2-7, with D maybe TRBD1 (5 bases). The starting material was peripheral blood mononuclear cells (PBMCs), obtained before the fourth cycle of nivolumab. CDR3 sequence: CASSQDPYRRSYEQYF. DNA of the CDR3: TGCGCCAGCAGCCAAGATCCTTACAGGCGATCCTACGAGCAGTACTTC.